This is a list of T cell receptor beta chains from one sample in a study of early T cells in non-severe SARS-CoV-2 infection. TCRdb processed the 5' RACE reads anew with MiXCR; each CDR3 protein has one entry. Of more than 75,000 distinct CDR3 sequences detected, about 15% appear once; the ten largest clones hold around 5.8%. Material for sequencing was whole blood. These receptors all come from an adult who was a healthcare worker with PCR-confirmed SARS-CoV-2 infection or an uninfected control (not recorded which). The CDR3 runs from the conserved cysteine through the conserved F or W. Fields, in order: clone size, D gene, J gene, V gene, CDR3 protein, CDR3 DNA. D genes are given only for firm matches. Clone size is not always given. Where it is, it says once, few, many or a class for expanded clones.

.	TRBD2	TRBJ2-3	TRBV11-3	CASSGKIGGAGRDTQYF	TGTGCCAGCAGCGGCAAGATCGGGGGGGCCGGGAGAGATACGCAGTATTTT
once	.	TRBJ2-1	TRBV7-2	CASSLDANSFDEQFF	TGTGCCAGCAGCTTAGACGCCAATTCTTTCGATGAGCAGTTCTTC
many	.	TRBJ1-6	TRBV12-3/TRBV12-4	CASTGGSYSPLHF	TGTGCCAGCACCGGTGGGTCCTATTCACCCCTCCACTTT
many	.	TRBJ2-6	TRBV11-2	CASSPHREYSGANVLTF	TGTGCCAGCAGCCCACACAGGGAATACTCTGGGGCCAACGTCCTGACTTTC
.	.	TRBJ1-1	TRBV7-9	CASSLGSDRVFIEAFF	TGTGCCAGCAGCTTAGGTTCGGACCGCGTCTTTATTGAAGCTTTCTTT
many	.	TRBJ1-5	TRBV3-1	CASSQDKGSNQPQHF	TGTGCCAGCAGCCAAGATAAAGGAAGCAATCAGCCCCAGCATTTT
few	.	TRBJ1-2	TRBV29-1	CSVEDREQGWVDYGYTF	TGCAGCGTTGAAGATCGAGAACAGGGATGGGTTGACTATGGCTACACCTTC
few	TRBD1	TRBJ1-1	TRBV14	CASSQYRSGTGGAETEAFF	TGTGCCAGCAGCCAATACCGAAGCGGGACAGGGGGCGCGGAGACTGAAGCTTTCTTT
many	.	TRBJ2-2	TRBV12-3/TRBV12-4	CASSLAQIITGELFF	TGTGCCAGCAGTCTGGCACAGATAATCACCGGGGAGCTGTTTTTT
.	.	TRBJ1-6	TRBV7-3	CASSLTTNSPLHF	TGTGCCAGCAGCTTAACAACCAATTCACCCCTCCACTTT
.	TRBD2	TRBJ2-5	TRBV25-1	CASSESGRGVQETQYF	TGTGCCAGCAGTGAATCAGGGCGGGGGGTACAAGAGACCCAGTACTTC
.	TRBD1	TRBJ1-1	TRBV6-4	CASSTGQASSTEAFF	TGTGCCAGCAGTACGGGACAGGCCTCGAGCACTGAAGCTTTCTTT
many	.	TRBJ1-2	TRBV6-2/TRBV6-3	CASSRQSGYTF	TGTGCCAGCAGCCGACAGAGTGGCTACACCTTC
few	.	TRBJ2-3	TRBV4-1	CASSQESARGPDTQYF	TGCGCCAGCAGCCAAGAATCGGCGCGGGGCCCTGATACGCAGTATTTT
.	TRBD1	TRBJ1-5	TRBV7-8	CASRLSGTGNQPQHF	TGTGCCAGCAGATTAAGCGGGACAGGGAATCAGCCCCAGCATTTT
few	.	TRBJ1-5	TRBV7-9	CASSWSGLNQPQHF	TGTGCCAGCAGCTGGAGTGGACTTAATCAGCCCCAGCATTTT
.	TRBD1	TRBJ1-2	TRBV2	CASSINPDRRSYGYTF	TGTGCCAGCAGCATAAACCCGGACAGGAGAAGCTATGGCTACACCTTC
few	.	TRBJ2-1	TRBV2	CASSRGEQFF	TGTGCCAGCAGTCGGGGCGAGCAGTTCTTC
many	.	TRBJ1-2	TRBV20-1	CSAEEGAARYGYTF	TGCAGTGCGGAGGAAGGGGCGGCCCGATATGGCTACACCTTC
.	.	TRBJ1-1	TRBV20-1	CSAPSRGRGTEAFF	TGCAGTGCCCCCAGTCGGGGTCGGGGCACTGAAGCTTTCTTT
.	.	TRBJ2-7	TRBV15	CATSGEQGLGEQYF	TGTGCCACCAGCGGGGAACAGGGCCTTGGGGAGCAGTACTTC
few	TRBD1	TRBJ2-1	TRBV28	CASGVDRAYNEQFF	TGTGCCAGCGGAGTGGACAGGGCCTACAATGAGCAGTTCTTC
.	.	TRBJ2-6	TRBV9	CASSLQERGANVLTF	TGTGCCAGCAGCCTACAGGAGCGTGGGGCCAACGTCCTGACTTTC
many	.	TRBJ2-7	TRBV20-1	CSACPGTTHEQYF	TGCAGTGCCTGTCCCGGGACAACCCACGAGCAGTACTTC
.	.	TRBJ1-1	TRBV12-3/TRBV12-4	CASSSGPSTEAFF	TGTGCCAGCAGTTCAGGGCCATCCACTGAAGCTTTCTTT
.	TRBD1	TRBJ2-1	TRBV5-6	CASSVTGGGYNEQFF	TGTGCCAGCAGCGTTACAGGGGGAGGTTACAATGAGCAGTTCTTC
few	.	TRBJ2-7	TRBV11-2	CASSLDGTQYEQYF	TGTGCCAGCAGCTTAGACGGGACACAATACGAGCAGTACTTC
.	TRBD1	TRBJ1-5	TRBV4-3	CASSQVRLQGAQPQHF	TGCGCCAGCAGCCAAGTGAGATTACAGGGGGCTCAGCCCCAGCATTTT
few	.	TRBJ1-1	TRBV20-1	CSASRNTEAFF	TGCAGTGCTAGTAGGAACACTGAAGCTTTCTTT